The 3 T cell receptor beta chains listed next were all sequenced from one sample in a study of blood T cell repertoires in COVID-19. TCRdb's copy holds only in-frame clones and misses some; the assay was immunoSEQ multiplex PCR. The data hold 250,000 to 350,000 clones, with about 85% observed a single time. Sequencing was done on a sample of PBMCs or T cells enriched from blood (not recorded which). The receptor source for this set is a woman in her twenties or thirties who had recovered from COVID-19.

The genes are TRBV29-1 and TRBJ2-7, with 7 bases fitting TRBD1. V dropped 2 bases and J dropped 5; count of bases not matched to a gene: 6. CDR3 length equals 13 residues. CDR1 is SQVTM and CDR2 is ANQGSEA in the germline V gene. The CDR3 bases are TGCAGCGTTGAAAGAGACAGGGACCACGAGCAGTACTTC. Protein product: CSVERDRDHEQYF.

Comment on this clone: Other DNA sequences of this sample code for an identical CDR3. The CDR3 loop is CASSVTGSSGNTIYF. The CDR3 bases are TGTGCCAGCAGCGTGACAGGGTCCTCTGGAAACACCATATATTTT. V usage is TRBV9 and J usage is TRBJ1-3, with 7 bases identical to TRBD1. The germline V gene has CDR1 SGDLS and CDR2 YYNGEE. The CDR3 length is 15 residues. Germline trimming cut 2 bases from V and 0 bases from J; bases unmatched to any gene: 2.

This clone was found once. J is TRBJ1-4 and V is TRBV2; D is perhaps TRBD1 (5 bases). Trimming shortened V by 7 bases and J by 1 base, and 16 bases separated the two germline ends. The CDR3 runs 16 residues. Germline CDR1 reads SNHLY; CDR2 reads FYNNEI. In nucleotides, the CDR3 is TGTGCCAGCACCCCACAGGTAGTGGGAACTAATGAAAAACTGTTTTTT. As protein: CASTPQVVGTNEKLFF.